Presented here are 22 T cell receptor beta chains from one specimen sequenced in a study of T-cell memory formation after mild COVID-19. One entry per CDR3 protein, called by TCRdb with MiXCR from the 5' RACE reads. Here the sample spans around 250,000 distinct CDR3 sequences, 9.4% being singletons. The specimen was PBMCs or a T cell subset sorted from them (not recorded which). The receptors shown here come from a man younger than 35 who had mild COVID-19 (a few samples of this study predate the infection). Cell type and time point are not known.

The chain carries TRBV14 and TRBJ2-3; 7 positions agree with TRBD2. V dropped 2 bases and J dropped 0; count of bases not matched to a gene: 11. This CDR3 is 18 amino acids long. Looked up from germline, CDR1 is SGHDN and CDR2 is FVKESK. CDR3 nucleotides: TGTGCCAGCAGCCAATATCCCCTAGCGGTTCCTAGCACAGATACGCAGTATTTT. It translates to CASSQYPLAVPSTDTQYF.

In its sample, this clonotype was seen a few times. The rearrangement links TRBV7-2 to TRBJ2-3; TRBD2 matches 8 bases. V was pared by 7 bases and J by 8 bases, with 17 bases of the junction left unmatched. This CDR3 is built from 16 residues. The germline gives CDR1 SGHTA, CDR2 FQGNSA. The CDR3 here is CASIPEASGGRGTQYF. CDR3 DNA: TGTGCCAGCATCCCGGAGGCCAGCGGGGGTCGGGGTACGCAGTATTTT. Using reference TRBV7-2 and TRBJ2-3 for the parts outside the CDR3, the full variable domain is GAGVSQSPSNKVTEKGKDVELRCDPISGHTALYWYRQSLGQGLEFLIYFQGNSAPDKSGLPSDRFSAERTGGSVSTLTIQRTQQEDSAVYLCASIPEASGGRGTQYFGPGTRLTVL.

This clonotype occurred many times. The J gene is TRBJ2-1, the V gene TRBV6-1; a weak D match, TRBD1 (6 bases). In germline, CDR1 is MNHNS, CDR2 SASEGT. This CDR3 contains 13 residues. Between the trimmed V and J ends, which lost 5 bases and 3 bases, there was a span of 8 bases. The CDR3 coding sequence is TGTGCCAGCAGTCCGACAGGCTACAATGAGCAGTTCTTC. Its translation: CASSPTGYNEQFF.

This clonotype was observed a few times. The chain's CDR3 is CASSEGPGTGDSGELFF. CDR3 nucleotides: TGCGCCAGCAGCGAAGGTCCCGGGACAGGGGATTCCGGGGAGCTGTTTTTT. The rearrangement uses TRBV5-1 and TRBJ2-2; TRBD1 agrees at 10 bases. The CDR3 runs to 17 residues. The germline V gene has CDR1 SGHRS and CDR2 YFSETQ. The V gene end was trimmed by 4 bases and the J gene end by 6 bases; junction bases not matched to a gene: 12.

There are a few counts of this clonotype. The rearrangement joins TRBV12-3 or TRBV12-4 to TRBJ2-5; no firm D call. The ends were cut back, 5 bases at V and 2 bases at J, with 15 bases in the middle. The CDR3 has 15 amino acids. The CDR3 DNA follows: TGTGCCAGCAGTCTTCGGTCGGCTGAACAAGAGACCCAGTACTTC. This gives the protein CASSLRSAEQETQYF.

This clonotype has more than one count but fewer than ten. The rearrangement links TRBV11-2 to TRBJ2-3, with 8 bases lining up with TRBD2. The CDR3 has 16 amino acids. Germline values: CDR1 SGHAT, CDR2 FQNNGV. V shed 10 bases, J shed 2 bases, and the junction held 14 bases outside the gene matches. The CDR3 spells CATDPRIAGLTDTQYF. The CDR3 nucleotides read TGTGCCACCGACCCTCGGATAGCGGGGCTCACAGATACGCAGTATTTT.

The V gene is TRBV18, the J gene TRBJ1-1, with D unresolved. There are 15 residues in the CDR3. CDR1 KGHSH and CDR2 LQKENI come from the germline V gene. V lost 0 bases and J 5 bases, leaving 13 bases between the germline ends. This CDR3 is CASSPPPFERTEAFF. Written as DNA, the CDR3 is TGTGCCAGCTCACCACCGCCCTTCGAAAGAACTGAAGCTTTCTTT.

The chain has TRBV15 and TRBJ1-1, with TRBD1 as a possible D gene (5 bases). The CDR3 length is 14 residues. Germline CDR1 LNHNV, CDR2 YYDKDF (reference sequence). The germline V and J ends were trimmed by 1 base and 4 bases, with 10 bases remaining between them. The CDR3 reads CATSRGGGSTEAFF. CDR3 nucleotide sequence: TGTGCCACCAGCAGAGGGGGGGGTTCCACTGAAGCTTTCTTT. Together with reference TRBV15 and TRBJ1-1, the CDR3 gives the full variable domain: DAMVIQNPRYQVTQFGKPVTLSCSQTLNHNVMYWYQQKSSQAPKLLFHYYDKDFNNEADTPDNFQSRRPNTSFCFLDIRSPGLGDTAMYLCATSRGGGSTEAFFGQGTRLTVV.

This clonotype was counted only a few times. The V gene is TRBV20-1, the J gene TRBJ2-7, with D possibly TRBD2 on 5 matching bases. CDR3 length: 14 amino acids. Trimming took off 5 bases at V and 2 bases at J, with 16 bases between the two ends. Germline lookup yields CDR1 DFQATT and CDR2 SNEGSKA (reference sequence). The CDR3 loop reads CSAWTEESTYEQYF. DNA of the CDR3: TGCAGTGCTTGGACGGAGGAATCCACCTACGAGCAGTACTTC.

This rearrangement joins TRBV20-1 to TRBJ2-7; 7 positions match TRBD1. CDR1 and CDR2 from the germline V gene are DFQATT and SNEGSKA (reference sequence). J gave up 2 bases and V 3 bases, and 10 bases lay outside the gene matches. CDR3 length: 15 residues. The CDR3 nucleotides are TGCAGTGCTAGCGCAATCCGGGACAGCCCCTACGAGCAGTACTTC. It codes for CSASAIRDSPYEQYF.

This clonotype appeared a few times. The rearrangement joins TRBV4-3 to TRBJ2-1; 11 nucleotides agree with TRBD2. The CDR3 runs to 16 residues. The J segment lost 6 bases and the V segment lost 4 bases, leaving 8 bases of the junction unmatched. Germline V lookup: CDR1 LGHNA, CDR2 YSLEER. The CDR3 spells CASSPATSGISNEQFF. Here the CDR3 DNA reads TGCGCCAGCAGCCCCGCGACTAGCGGGATTTCCAATGAGCAGTTCTTC.

Many counts were recorded for this clonotype. The chain joins TRBV5-1 to TRBJ2-3; weak D call: TRBD2 (6 bases). Between the trimmed V and J ends, which lost 3 bases and 6 bases, there was a span of 17 bases. Germline V gene sequence: CDR1 SGHRS, CDR2 YFSETQ. This CDR3 has 15 amino acids. The CDR3: CASSSLGLEGDTQYF. The CDR3 nucleotides are TGCGCCAGCAGCTCCCTCGGACTGGAGGGTGATACGCAGTATTTT.

This clonotype was counted ten times or more. The chain combines TRBV7-2 with TRBJ1-1; 8 nucleotides agree with TRBD1. V shed 5 bases and J 5 bases; nucleotides not matched to a gene: 7. Germline values: CDR1 SGHTA, CDR2 FQGNSA. The CDR3 length is 14 residues. The CDR3: CASSETGGGTEAFF. The CDR3 DNA reads TGTGCCAGCAGCGAAACAGGGGGAGGAACTGAAGCTTTCTTT.

This clonotype appeared a few times. This chain connects TRBV7-2 to TRBJ2-1; D is possibly TRBD1 or TRBD2 (5 bases each). The V end lost 3 bases, the J end lost 4 bases, and 16 bases lay between the germline ends. The CDR3 totals 16 residues. The germline gives CDR1 SGHTA, CDR2 FQGNSA. The CDR3 sequence: CASSLPGPPHYNEQFF. The CDR3 DNA reads as TGTGCCAGCAGCTTGCCGGGACCCCCCCATTACAATGAGCAGTTCTTC. Full variable domain (missing parts from reference TRBV7-2 and TRBJ2-1): GAGVSQSPSNKVTEKGKDVELRCDPISGHTALYWYRQSLGQGLEFLIYFQGNSAPDKSGLPSDRFSAERTGGSVSTLTIQRTQQEDSAVYLCASSLPGPPHYNEQFFGPGTRLTVL.

This clonotype was seen a handful of times. The V gene is TRBV20-1, the J gene TRBJ2-5, with D unclear. CDR1 and CDR2 from the germline V gene are DFQATT and SNEGSKA (reference sequence). The CDR3 covers 11 residues. The V gene lost 8 bases and the J gene lost 4 bases, with 11 bases spanning the gap. DNA for the CDR3: TGCAGTCCGAGGTGGGCAGAGACCCAGTACTTC. Protein sequence: CSPRWAETQYF.

This clonotype was seen a handful of times. In nucleotides, the CDR3 is TGCGCCAGCAGCCAAGATTACCCAGGGGGCGTTTTGGAAAATGGCTACACCTTC. This encodes CASSQDYPGGVLENGYTF. The chain joins TRBV4-3 to TRBJ1-2; 8 bases map to TRBD1. This CDR3 has 18 amino acids. The V gene's germline CDR1 is LGHNA and CDR2 YSLEER. V shed 0 bases and J 6 bases; nucleotides not matched to a gene: 15.

There are a few counts of this clonotype. J is TRBJ2-3 and V is TRBV24-1; D is undetermined. Germline CDR1 and CDR2: KGHDR and SFDVKD. Trimming took 4 bases from V and 8 from J, leaving 9 bases between them. The CDR3 totals 12 residues. This CDR3 reads CATSEASGTQYF. CDR3 nucleotide sequence: TGTGCCACCAGTGAGGCGTCCGGTACGCAGTATTTT.

V is TRBV4-1 and J is TRBJ2-4; 8 positions match TRBD1. The junction had 4 bases not matched to a gene; V was cut back by 3 bases and J by 6 bases. CDR1 MGHRA and CDR2 YSYEKL come from the germline V gene. The CDR3 spans 14 residues. CDR3 DNA sequence: TGCGCCAGCAGCCACGGACAGGGACGAAACATTCAGTACTTC. As protein: CASSHGQGRNIQYF.

CDR3 sequence (DNA): TGTGCCATCCACCCGACAGGGGGAGACAATCAGCCCCAGCATTTT. Its translation: CAIHPTGGDNQPQHF. The chain couples TRBV28 to TRBJ1-5; 9 bases map to TRBD1. After removal of 10 bases from V and 3 bases from J, the junction contained 10 bases not matched to a gene. CDR1 is MDHEN and CDR2 is SYDVKM in the germline V gene. The CDR3 is 15 amino acids.

This clonotype was seen a few times. The gene calls are TRBV18 and TRBJ1-4; tentatively, D is TRBD1 (6 bases). Trimming pared 6 bases from V and 7 bases from J, leaving 15 bases between. Germline loops: CDR1 KGHSH, CDR2 LQKENI. The CDR3 spans 14 residues. The CDR3 DNA sequence: TGTGCCAGCTCGCCCTCGGGAGGGGGTGAAAAACTGTTTTTT. Its translation: CASSPSGGGEKLFF.

This clonotype was observed a few times. The CDR3 spells CASSYSRQGRTSNQPQHF. CDR3 in DNA: TGTGCCAGCAGTTACTCGAGACAGGGAAGGACCTCTAATCAGCCCCAGCATTTT. V and J are TRBV6-6 and TRBJ1-5, with 7 bases lining up with TRBD1. V lost 0 bases, J lost 4 bases, and 12 bases stayed unmatched. The CDR3 has 18 amino acids. Germline CDR1 is MNHNY and CDR2 is SVGAGI (reference sequence).

This clonotype was seen a few times. The chain joins TRBV4-3 to TRBJ2-3, with TRBD2 matching 8 bases. J gave up 7 bases and V 0 bases, and 15 bases lay outside the gene matches. The CDR3 extends over 18 amino acids. Germline-derived CDR1 and CDR2 are LGHNA and YSLEER. CDR3 in amino acids: CASSQDRVYGGASYTQYF. DNA of the CDR3: TGCGCCAGCAGCCAAGATAGGGTTTACGGGGGGGCATCTTATACGCAGTATTTT.